Here is one T cell receptor (beta chain) with its context. These data belong to a study of T cell changes during pregnancy in multiple sclerosis. Data came from immunoSEQ multiplex PCR; TCRdb stores just in-frame clones and leaves some out. The sample has about 68,000 clones, around 90% seen once. Germline CDR1 is MNHEY and CDR2 is SVGAGI. V was clipped by 1 base and J by 2 bases, with 9 bases between them. CDR3 length equals 15 residues. The source material was peripheral blood, sampled in the second trimester of pregnancy. This sequence originates from a female donor in good health, enrolled as a control in a pregnancy study. This chain joins TRBV6-5 and TRBJ1-3, with D unresolved. The CDR3 reads CASSYLPRAGNTIYF. CDR3 bases: TGTGCCAGCAGTTACTTGCCGCGGGCTGGAAACACCATATATTTT.